The 13 T cell receptor beta chains given below trace back to one sample, sequenced in a study of graft-versus-host responses after intestinal transplantation. Libraries were prepared by immunoSEQ multiplex PCR; TCRdb keeps only in-frame clonotypes and omits some of them. In the table there are 9,500 to 15,000 clones, 93% of which are singletons. The sequencing used PBMCs, collected around 110 days after intestinal transplant. The receptors come from a human patient who received an intestinal transplant, so some T cells may come from the graft donor.

The rearrangement uses TRBV28 and TRBJ1-5, with D unclear. The V end lost 2 bases, the J end lost 7 bases, and 15 bases lay between the germline ends. This CDR3 contains 15 residues. In germline, CDR1 is MDHEN, CDR2 SYDVKM. The CDR3 bases are TGTGCCAGCAGTTTAGTATCCAGCCCCGAACAGCCCCAGCATTTT. Protein: CASSLVSSPEQPQHF. Filled out from reference TRBV28 and TRBJ1-5, the complete variable domain reads DVKVTQSSRYLVKRTGEKVFLECVQDMDHENMFWYRQDPGLGLRLIYFSYDVKMKEKGDIPEGYSVSREKKERFSLILESASTNQTSMYLCASSLVSSPEQPQHFGDGTRLSIL.

The chain joins TRBV11-2 to TRBJ1-1, with D hard to call. The CDR3 runs 17 residues. CDR1 and CDR2 from the germline V gene are SGHAT and FQNNGV. V was pared by 3 bases and J by 2 bases, with 19 bases between. The CDR3 sequence is CASSLAPVAVTNTEAFF. DNA of the CDR3: TGTGCCAGCAGCTTGGCACCAGTAGCGGTCACAAACACTGAAGCTTTCTTT.

CDR3 DNA sequence: TGTGCCAGCAGCTTAACCTCTTACTCTGGAAACACCATATATTTT. Its translation: CASSLTSYSGNTIYF. The chain carries TRBV11-2 and TRBJ1-3; no clear D gene. Trimming took 2 bases from V and 0 from J, leaving 8 bases between them. CDR1 is SGHAT and CDR2 is FQNNGV in the germline V gene. The CDR3 consists of 15 residues.

This clone has only a few counts. The gene calls are TRBV27 and TRBJ2-7, with D tentatively TRBD1 (6 bases). Per germline, CDR1 MNHEY and CDR2 SMNVEV (reference sequence). V was clipped by 0 bases and J by 4 bases, with 10 bases between them. The CDR3 runs 14 residues. CDR3 loop: CASSLSAQGYEQYF. The CDR3 region has the DNA TGTGCCAGCAGTTTATCAGCCCAGGGGTACGAGCAGTACTTC.

V is TRBV14 and J is TRBJ2-2; D might be TRBD2 (6 bases). V was clipped by 9 bases and J by 7 bases, with 15 bases between them. The CDR3 runs 13 residues. In germline, CDR1 is SGHDN, CDR2 FVKESK. The CDR3 DNA is TGTGCCAGTCGGGAGTTCGGGGGCGGGGAGCTGTTTTTT. It specifies CASREFGGGELFF.

CDR3 nucleotides: TGCGCCAGCAGCTTGGTTGATTCGGAAAACAATGAGCAGTTCTTC. Translated, it gives CASSLVDSENNEQFF. The V call is TRBV5-1, the J call TRBJ2-1; no reliable D call. V gave up 0 bases and J gave up 5 bases, with 12 bases separating them. The CDR3 consists of 15 residues. Per germline, CDR1 SGHRS and CDR2 YFSETQ.

The chain couples TRBV6-5 to TRBJ2-1, with 13 bases that match TRBD2. Unmatched junction bases numbered 5, after V lost 6 bases and J lost 6 bases. There are 15 residues in the CDR3. Per the germline V gene, CDR1 is MNHEY and CDR2 is SVGAGI. The CDR3 DNA sequence: TGTGCCAGCAGATGGACTAGCGGGAGCGCCAATGAGCAGTTCTTC. Amino acid sequence: CASRWTSGSANEQFF.

The V gene is TRBV7-3, the J gene TRBJ2-7, with D possibly being TRBD1 (6 bases). The CDR3 sequence is 15 residues long. CDR1 and CDR2 from the germline V gene are SGHTA and FQGTGA. V was pared by 2 bases and J by 3 bases, with 14 bases between. The CDR3 protein is CASSLSQGPNYEQYF. The DNA of the CDR3 is TGTGCCAGCAGCTTATCGCAGGGGCCGAACTACGAGCAGTACTTC.

The rearrangement links TRBV5-1 to TRBJ2-7; D gene ambiguous. The germline gives CDR1 SGHRS, CDR2 YFSETQ. V was cut by 0 bases and J by 7 bases, with 14 bases left in between. The CDR3 runs to 14 residues. The CDR3 loop reads CASSLDSGVLEQYF. In DNA, the CDR3 is TGCGCCAGCAGCTTGGATTCTGGCGTTTTGGAGCAGTACTTC.

The CDR3, as DNA: TGTGCCAGCAGTTTGTCGACAGGGGGCTGGGAGCAGTACTTC. It translates to CASSLSTGGWEQYF. The chain links TRBV28 to TRBJ2-7; 10 nucleotides line up with TRBD1. V lost 3 bases, J lost 7 bases, and 6 bases stayed unmatched. The germline V gene has CDR1 MDHEN and CDR2 SYDVKM. The CDR3 has 14 residues.

J is TRBJ2-6 and V is TRBV6-5; a weak D match, TRBD2 (7 bases). Germline values: CDR1 MNHEY, CDR2 SVGAGI. The CDR3 covers 15 residues. Trimming stripped 4 bases from V and 4 bases from J, with 11 bases between. The CDR3 DNA sequence: TGTGCCAGCAGTTTCGGGGGGCCAGGGGCCAACGTCCTGACTTTC. Residues: CASSFGGPGANVLTF.

The V and J genes are TRBV30 and TRBJ2-5; 7 bases match TRBD2. Germline V gives CDR1 GTSNPN, CDR2 SVGIG (reference sequence). Trimming removed 2 bases from V and 4 bases from J; junction bases left unmatched: 16. The CDR3 runs to 17 residues. The CDR3 sequence: CAWSRGVLNAGSETQYF. CDR3 DNA sequence: TGTGCCTGGAGTCGGGGGGTCTTAAACGCAGGTTCAGAGACCCAGTACTTC.

This clone was recorded once. V is TRBV4-1 and J is TRBJ1-5; D might be TRBD1 (5 bases). Trimming took 0 bases from V and 5 from J, leaving 11 bases between them. There are 15 residues in the CDR3. The germline V gene encodes CDR1 MGHRA and CDR2 YSYEKL. The CDR3 DNA reads as TGCGCCAGCAGCCAAGAAGGCAGGGAACATCAGCCCCAGCATTTT. Translating it yields CASSQEGREHQPQHF.